The present TCR beta chain was sequenced within a study of graft-versus-host responses after intestinal transplantation. Only in-frame clones appear in the TCRdb table, and some are missing; sequencing was by immunoSEQ multiplex PCR. The data contain 25,000 to 35,000 clones, more than 85% of them singletons. V was trimmed by 4 bases and J by 7 bases, leaving 19 bases between them. Per germline, CDR1 MGHDK and CDR2 SYGVNS. CDR3 size: 15 residues. The sequencing used PBMCs, collected about 65 days after intestinal transplant. The gene calls are TRBV25-1 and TRBJ1-2; D uncertain. The sequence derives from a human patient who received an intestinal transplant, so some T cells may come from the graft donor. The DNA of the CDR3 is TGTGCCAGCAGTGTGGAAGGGCCGGTTGTGGGTGGCTACACCTTC. Its translation: CASSVEGPVVGGYTF.